The T cell receptor (beta chain) described here comes from a study of vaccination effects on CD4 cells after COVID-19. Study information: Antigen-specific CD4+ T cells were expanded (with viral peptide pools) by the ViraFEST assay ahead of sequencing. After the second dose, samples were taken at median day 72. Study-level results: Marked contraction was observed in infection-induced and vaccine-induced clones late after vaccination.

Notes on this clone: The target antigen is unknown.

V lost 0 bases and J 7 bases, leaving 21 bases between the germline ends. The length of the CDR3 is 18 residues. Germline V gene lookup returns CDR1 SGHDN and CDR2 FVKESK. Profiled with immunoSEQ multiplex PCR; TCRdb holds only in-frame clones, not every one. The sample yields under 70,000 clones, over 70% seen once. Culturing for about 10 days preceded CD4+ T cell isolation. All participants had two doses of either the BNT162b2 or mRNA-1273 vaccine. A half-volume exchange with IL-2 medium occurred on days 3 and 7. This clonotype originated in a human donor who received a COVID-19 vaccine. The rearrangement links TRBV14 to TRBJ2-2, with D perhaps TRBD2 (5 bases). Sequenced here: CD4+ T cells from PBMCs cultured without peptide, sampled after COVID-19 vaccination. The CDR3 loop reads CASSQDLWARLEGGELFF. The CDR3 DNA reads as TGTGCCAGCAGCCAAGACTTGTGGGCTCGGCTTGAGGGCGGGGAGCTGTTTTTT. The full variable domain, with the rest looked up from reference TRBV14 and TRBJ2-2, is EAGVTQFPSHSVIEKGQTVTLRCDPISGHDNLYWYRRVMGKEIKFLLHFVKESKQDESGMPNNRFLAERTGGTYSTLKVQPAELEDSGVYFCASSQDLWARLEGGELFFGEGSRLTVL.